The clone carrying this TCR beta chain was counted at least ten times. Its specificity is unknown. This specimen belongs to a study of Graves' ophthalmopathy and Graves' hyperthyroidism. CDR1 is SEHNR, CDR2 FQNEAQ, per germline (reference sequence). This CDR3 spans 13 amino acids. Trimming took 1 base from V and 8 from J, leaving 6 bases between them. RNA transcripts provided the template for amplifying TCR beta CDR3 regions. First-round RT-PCR with HTBI primers preceded a second-round multiplex PCR. TCRdb processed the multiplex PCR reads anew with MiXCR; each CDR3 protein has one entry. The sample includes almost 750,000 distinct CDR3 sequences, roughly 40% of them seen just once. Whole-study findings and limits: Ophthalmopathy could be told apart from stable hyperthyroidism by a 13-signature model (around 85% sensitivity, about 80% specificity). A majority of expanded thyroid clonotypes exceeding 0.001 frequency were likewise present in blood.

Pregnancy or lactation, uncontrolled infections and other autoimmune diseases were grounds for excluding patients. The authors used Ficoll-Paque density gradient centrifugation to separate PBMCs. The input was approximately 10 ml of fresh peripheral blood. The specimen was peripheral blood. The chain couples TRBV7-9 to TRBJ1-6; D is uncertain. This clonotype originated in an adult man with Graves' ophthalmopathy. CDR3 protein: CASSLGGHSPLHF. DNA of the CDR3: TGTGCCAGCAGCTTAGGAGGGCATTCACCCCTCCACTTT.